The 23 T cell receptor beta chains in this list originate from one sample, sequenced in a study of T cell repertoires and HLA-DP antigens. Their recognized antigens are unknown. Assay: immunoSEQ multiplex PCR; the TCRdb copy retains only in-frame clones and omits some. The sample lists roughly 73,000 clones; 80% were seen once. Sequencing was performed on CD4+ T cells from PBMCs. The receptor set was obtained from a man aged 55 to 70 in good health and CMV-seronegative.

This clone has a handful of counts. This chain links TRBV5-6 with TRBJ1-1; D gene ambiguous. From germline, CDR1 is SGHDT and CDR2 YYEEEE. There are 13 residues in the CDR3. Trimming left V 0 bases short and J 7 bases short, with 10 bases between. In nucleotides, the CDR3 is TGTGCCAGCAGCTTGGGGAGGGTTAATGAAGCTTTCTTT. This sequence encodes CASSLGRVNEAFF.

The V call is TRBV4-2, the J call TRBJ2-1, with 13 bases aligning to TRBD2. Germline trimming cut 0 bases from V and 9 bases from J; bases unmatched to any gene: 5. CDR1 is LGHNA, CDR2 YNFKEQ, per germline. The CDR3 loop spans 16 amino acids. The CDR3 region has the DNA TGTGCCAGCAGCCAAGATCCAGGACTAGCGGGGGCTGAGCAGTTCTTC. Translating it yields CASSQDPGLAGAEQFF.

This rearrangement joins TRBV9 to TRBJ1-6, with D perhaps matching TRBD1 (5 bases). With 4 bases removed from V and 4 bases from J, the gap between germline ends came to 12 bases. The CDR3 runs 15 residues. Germline CDR1 and CDR2: SGDLS and YYNGEE. The CDR3 DNA reads as TGTGCCAGCAGCCCCAGGGACGGGTATAATTCACCCCTCCACTTT. Translation gives CASSPRDGYNSPLHF.

The chain has TRBV6-7 and TRBJ2-6; the D gene is possibly TRBD1 (6 bases). TRBV6-7 carries the ORF label, with uncertain function. The CDR3 is 18 residues long. V gave up 0 bases and J gave up 4 bases, with 16 bases separating them. The CDR3 region is CASSYSLDRPSGANVLTF. The CDR3 DNA is TGTGCCAGCAGTTACTCCCTTGACAGGCCATCCGGGGCCAACGTCCTGACTTTC.

The chain links TRBV5-8 to TRBJ2-3, with D unclear. The CDR3 has 14 residues. CDR1 and CDR2 (germline): SGHTS, YDEGEE. Trimming took 3 bases from V and 5 from J, leaving 13 bases between them. The CDR3 nucleotides read TGTGCCAGCAGCTCCGGCCACAAGGGAGATACGCAGTATTTT. The encoded protein is CASSSGHKGDTQYF.

V gene TRBV7-3 combines with J gene TRBJ1-1; possibly TRBD1 for D (5 bases). The CDR3 is 18 amino acids. Germline V gene lookup returns CDR1 SGHTA and CDR2 FQGTGA. The V and J ends lost 4 bases and 4 bases respectively, with 25 bases between them. Here the CDR3 reads CASSSQKYTGTGGTEAFF. The CDR3 nucleotides read TGTGCCAGCAGCTCACAAAAGTACACCGGGACCGGAGGCACTGAAGCTTTCTTT. Together with reference TRBV7-3 and TRBJ1-1, the CDR3 gives the full variable domain: GAGVSQTPSNKVTEKGKYVELRCDPISGHTALYWYRQSLGQGPEFLIYFQGTGAADDSGLPNDRFFAVRPEGSVSTLKIQRTERGDSAVYLCASSSQKYTGTGGTEAFFGQGTRLTVV.

The rearrangement uses TRBV6-1 and TRBJ1-5; possibly TRBD1 for D (5 bases). CDR1 and CDR2 from the germline V gene are MNHNS and SASEGT. This CDR3 is built from 15 residues. Trimming took off 0 bases at V and 5 bases at J, with 11 bases between the two ends. CDR3 nucleotide sequence: TGTGCCAGCAGTGAAGCCCCGGGACTCGATCAGCCCCAGCATTTT. It is translated as CASSEAPGLDQPQHF.

V is TRBV14 and J is TRBJ2-6; 11 nucleotides align to TRBD2. The CDR3 is 16 residues long. Germline V gives CDR1 SGHDN, CDR2 FVKESK. V shed 8 bases and J 0 bases; nucleotides not matched to a gene: 3. The CDR3 here is CASGLAGRSGANVLTF. CDR3 DNA: TGTGCCAGCGGACTAGCGGGCCGCTCTGGGGCCAACGTCCTGACTTTC.

This clone appeared a few times. This sequence joins TRBV4-1 and TRBJ1-6; possible D gene TRBD1, 5 bases. The CDR3 covers 16 residues. Germline V CDR1 and CDR2: MGHRA, YSYEKL. Trimming pared 3 bases from V and 6 bases from J, leaving 15 bases between. The chain's CDR3 is CASSHPLGTANSPLHF. As DNA, the CDR3 is TGCGCCAGCAGCCACCCACTTGGGACGGCTAATTCACCCCTCCACTTT.

V usage is TRBV4-3 and J usage is TRBJ1-3, with 8 bases matching TRBD1. Trimming at V came to 1 base and at J to 5 bases, leaving 4 bases not matched to a gene. Germline values: CDR1 LGHNA, CDR2 YSLEER. The CDR3 has 15 amino acids. This CDR3 reads CASSQGDRIRNTIYF. The CDR3 nucleotides read TGCGCCAGCAGCCAAGGGGACAGGATAAGAAACACCATATATTTT.

CDR3 sequence (DNA): TGTGCCAGCAGCAGTATGACCAGGGTGGGAGAGACCCAGTACTTC. It is translated as CASSSMTRVGETQYF. The chain has TRBV9 and TRBJ2-5; weak D call: TRBD1 (5 bases). There are 15 residues in the CDR3. CDR1 is SGDLS and CDR2 is YYNGEE in the germline V gene. V lost 4 bases to trimming and J lost 4 bases, with 17 bases between them.

This clone has just a few counts. This chain connects TRBV18 to TRBJ2-3; 13 bases fit TRBD2. V dropped 4 bases and J dropped 2; count of bases not matched to a gene: 3. Germline V gives CDR1 KGHSH, CDR2 LQKENI. This CDR3 region has 16 residues. CDR3 region: CASSRGTSGATDTQYF. As DNA, the CDR3 is TGTGCCAGCTCACGCGGGACTAGCGGGGCCACAGATACGCAGTATTTT.

The chain is built from TRBV28 and TRBJ2-2, with unresolved D. Germline V gene data show CDR1 as MDHEN and CDR2 as SYDVKM. The CDR3 is made up of 13 amino acids. Trimming pared 10 bases from V and 5 bases from J, leaving 14 bases between. CDR3 bases: TGTGCCACCACCCCCACGACTACCGGGGAGCTGTTTTTT. It yields the protein CATTPTTTGELFF.

Turning to this clone: The sample holds other DNA sequences that translate to the same CDR3. The J gene is TRBJ1-4, the V gene TRBV5-1; 11 bases align to TRBD1. CDR3 length equals 15 residues. Germline V lookup: CDR1 SGHRS, CDR2 YFSETQ. With 4 bases clipped from V and 8 bases from J, the junction kept 7 bases outside the gene matches. CDR3 nucleotides: TGCGCCAGCAGCCCTGGGACAGGGGGAAGAGAAAAACTGTTTTTT. Its translation is CASSPGTGGREKLFF.

The chain combines TRBV30 with TRBJ1-2, with D possibly being TRBD1 (6 bases). The CDR3 length is 14 residues. The ends were cut back, 2 bases at V and 8 bases at J, with 18 bases in the middle. Looked up from germline, CDR1 is GTSNPN and CDR2 is SVGIG (reference sequence). The CDR3 protein is CAWSLNRVEGGYTF. The CDR3 DNA follows: TGTGCCTGGAGTCTAAACAGGGTTGAGGGGGGCTACACCTTC.

In this sample, this clone turned up a few times. The chain uses TRBV10-1 and TRBJ2-7, with D tentatively TRBD1 (6 bases). Trimming stripped 5 bases from V and 0 bases from J, with 14 bases between. The CDR3 is 15 residues long. Germline V lookup: CDR1 WNHNN, CDR2 SYGVQD (reference sequence). For the CDR3, the DNA is TGCGCCAGCAGTCCTCACAGGGATGCCTCCTACGAGCAGTACTTC. Its protein product is CASSPHRDASYEQYF.

V is TRBV2 and J is TRBJ2-2; D perhaps matches TRBD2 (6 bases). The CDR3 has 15 amino acids. Germline V gene lookup returns CDR1 SNHLY and CDR2 FYNNEI. Trimming stripped 6 bases from V and 2 bases from J, with 13 bases between. This CDR3 reads CASRRGTVNTGELFF. CDR3 bases: TGTGCCAGCAGGAGAGGGACTGTCAACACCGGGGAGCTGTTTTTT.

The genes are TRBV19 and TRBJ1-1; a weak D match, TRBD1 (5 bases). Trimming took off 1 base at V and 1 base at J, with 7 bases between the two ends. Germline V CDR1 and CDR2: LNHDA, SQIVND (reference sequence). The CDR3 sequence is 14 residues long. The CDR3 DNA reads TGTGCCAGTAGTATAGTTAGGGGGAACACTGAAGCTTTCTTT. This codes for CASSIVRGNTEAFF. Full variable domain (rest looked up from reference TRBV19 and TRBJ1-1): DGGITQSPKYLFRKEGQNVTLSCEQNLNHDAMYWYRQDPGQGLRLIYYSQIVNDFQKGDIAEGYSVSREKKESFPLTVTSAQKNPTAFYLCASSIVRGNTEAFFGQGTRLTVV.

This chain joins TRBV19 and TRBJ1-5; a weak D match, TRBD1 (6 bases). The CDR3 covers 14 residues. Trimming stripped 8 bases from V and 5 bases from J, with 16 bases between. The germline V gene has CDR1 LNHDA and CDR2 SQIVND (reference sequence). DNA for the CDR3: TGTGCCAGTCGAGAAGACAGGTTCGATCAGCCCCAGCATTTT. The encoded protein is CASREDRFDQPQHF.

As concerns this clone: Distinct nucleotide sequences in the sample also encode this CDR3. The V call is TRBV18, the J call TRBJ2-5; D is undetermined. CDR3 size: 11 residues. Trimming cost V 1 base and J 3 bases, with 0 bases left between them. CDR1 KGHSH and CDR2 LQKENI come from the germline V gene. This CDR3 reads CASSPQETQYF. CDR3 bases: TGTGCCAGCTCACCACAAGAGACCCAGTACTTC.

The genes are TRBV5-1 and TRBJ2-2; no clear D gene. The V end lost 5 bases, the J end lost 7 bases, and 6 bases lay between the germline ends. The germline V gene encodes CDR1 SGHRS and CDR2 YFSETQ. The CDR3 is 11 amino acids. In DNA form, the CDR3 reads TGCGCCAGCAGACATGACGGGGAGCTGTTTTTT. Translating gives CASRHDGELFF.

V and J are TRBV6-4 and TRBJ1-5, with 7 bases that match TRBD1. Germline CDR1 is MRHNA and CDR2 is SNTAGT. V trimming: 6 bases; J trimming: 4 bases; junction bases outside the gene matches: 3. CDR3 length: 13 amino acids. The CDR3 here is CASRGTDNQPQHF. CDR3 DNA: TGTGCCAGCAGGGGGACAGATAATCAGCCCCAGCATTTT.

Of note for this clone: Other DNA variants within this sample encode the same CDR3. The chain has TRBV28 and TRBJ1-5; 11 nucleotides match TRBD1. In germline, CDR1 is MDHEN, CDR2 SYDVKM. V lost 6 bases and J lost 7; bases outside the gene matches: 8. The CDR3 is made up of 15 amino acids. The CDR3 DNA is TGTGCCAGCAGCCTAGGACAGGGGGCTTGGCAGCCCCAGCATTTT. The encoded protein is CASSLGQGAWQPQHF.